This T cell receptor beta chain is from a study of cytomegalovirus exposure and HLA in healthy donors. Study-wide points: A likely sequencing artifact accounted for one observed cluster of highly shared sequence variants. TCR beta chains numbering more than 150 were designated cytomegalovirus-associated. Relative to equally common others, HLA-associated TCR beta chains showed greater clonal expansion in a later analysis.

Donors counted as nominally healthy when sampled, yet unrecorded immune exposures were likely. With 0 bases removed from V and 6 bases from J, the gap between germline ends came to 15 bases. From germline, CDR1 is SGHRS and CDR2 YFSETQ. This CDR3 spans 15 amino acids. The study ran its PCR with 60 Vbeta and 13 Jbeta primers. Here immunoSEQ multiplex PCR was the method, and the copy in TCRdb shows in-frame clones only, minus some. The table shows more than 80,000 clones, with around three quarters occurring only once. Turning to this clone: Its antigen remains unidentified.

V is TRBV5-1 and J is TRBJ1-2, with a possible D match to TRBD1 (6 bases). This receptor was identified in a human donor in good health. Sequences were obtained from PBMCs. CDR3 bases: TGCGCCAGCAGCTTGGCCGGGGGGCTTGTCGATGGCTACACCTTC. This codes for CASSLAGGLVDGYTF.